These 24 T cell receptor beta chains were sequenced from one sample in a study of cytomegalovirus exposure and HLA in healthy donors. Amplification used 60 Vbeta primers and 13 Jbeta primers. Repertoires were generated with immunoSEQ multiplex PCR, while TCRdb's copy carries only in-frame clones and drops some. The sample has approximately 120,000 clones; approximately 71% are singletons. Source material: PBMCs. The source is a man aged 40-49 years in good health and CMV-seronegative.

Concerning this clone itself: The junction and the germline gene differ at one end; a read error may be behind it. The chain uses TRBV7-7 and TRBJ2-2; perhaps TRBD1 as D (6 bases). The CDR3 is 14 residues long. The V gene's germline CDR1 is SSHAT and CDR2 FNYEAQ (reference sequence). The DNA of the CDR3 is TGTGCTAGCAGCTTAGGCTCAGGGGCCGGGGAGCTGTTTTTT. Translation gives CASSLGSGAGELFF.

The chain carries TRBV4-2 and TRBJ1-2; TRBD1 is a possible D gene (6 bases). Germline V gene data show CDR1 as LGHNA and CDR2 as YNFKEQ. This CDR3 is built from 15 residues. V was cut by 1 base and J by 4 bases, with 13 bases left in between. The CDR3 DNA is TGTGCCAGCAGCCAAGCCTCAGGACAGACCTATGGCTACACCTTC. It is translated as CASSQASGQTYGYTF.

The chain recombines TRBV4-3 with TRBJ1-1; D perhaps matches TRBD1 (5 bases). CDR3 length equals 16 residues. Looked up from germline, CDR1 is LGHNA and CDR2 is YSLEER. The V end lost 1 base, the J end lost 5 bases, and 17 bases lay between the germline ends. The CDR3 bases are TGCGCCAGCAGCCAAGCGCGGTACGGGGAGGGGACTGAAGCTTTCTTT. Amino acids: CASSQARYGEGTEAFF.

The chain joins TRBV6-6 to TRBJ2-7, with TRBD1 identical over 7 bases. Germline V CDR1 and CDR2: MNHNY, SVGAGI (reference sequence). This CDR3 has 14 amino acids. V was pared by 2 bases and J by 3 bases, with 4 bases of the junction left unmatched. The CDR3: CASSYPGQRYEQYF. The CDR3 bases are TGTGCCAGCAGTTACCCGGGACAGCGCTACGAGCAGTACTTC.

In this sample, this clone turned up a few times. The V and J genes are TRBV7-3 and TRBJ2-2; no clear D. Trimming left V 5 bases short and J 6 bases short, with 7 bases between. The germline gives CDR1 SGHTA, CDR2 FQGTGA. The length of the CDR3 is 12 residues. DNA for the CDR3: TGTGCCAGCAGCCATACAGCCGGGGAGCTGTTTTTT. Protein: CASSHTAGELFF.

V and J are TRBV7-9 and TRBJ2-1; D is perhaps TRBD2 (7 bases). This CDR3 spans 14 amino acids. The V end lost 3 bases, the J end lost 10 bases, and 16 bases lay between the germline ends. Germline values: CDR1 SEHNR, CDR2 FQNEAQ (reference sequence). The CDR3 DNA reads TGTGCCAGCAGCTTTGGGCGGGGGCCAGGGGAGCAGTTCTTC. Translated: CASSFGRGPGEQFF.

This chain joins TRBV5-6 and TRBJ2-5; the D gene is possibly TRBD1 (8 bases). Germline V gene lookup returns CDR1 SGHDT and CDR2 YYEEEE. This CDR3 contains 15 residues. Between the trimmed V and J ends, which lost 7 bases and 4 bases, there was a span of 20 bases. CDR3 protein: CASLTLDREGETQYF. CDR3 nucleotide sequence: TGTGCCAGCCTAACCTTGGACAGGGAGGGAGAGACCCAGTACTTC.

J is TRBJ1-1 and V is TRBV19, with 8 bases matching TRBD1. Trimming took 5 bases from V and 4 from J; bases not matched to a gene: 6. CDR1 and CDR2 (germline): LNHDA, SQIVND (reference sequence). The CDR3 spans 14 residues. The DNA for the CDR3 is TGTGCCAGTAGTGGGGGACAGGACTTCACTGAAGCTTTCTTT. Protein product: CASSGGQDFTEAFF.

The chain combines TRBV9 with TRBJ1-1; no definite D call. The V gene lost 5 bases and the J gene lost 0 bases, with 8 bases spanning the gap. Per the germline V gene, CDR1 is SGDLS and CDR2 is YYNGEE. The CDR3 is made up of 13 amino acids. CDR3 residues: CASSSHMNTEAFF. The DNA of the CDR3 is TGTGCCAGCAGTAGTCATATGAACACTGAAGCTTTCTTT.

This chain connects TRBV27 to TRBJ1-5, with D perhaps matching TRBD1 (6 bases). V dropped 2 bases and J dropped 4 bases, with 12 bases sitting between them. Germline CDR1 MNHEY, CDR2 SMNVEV (reference sequence). CDR3 length: 15 residues. This chain's CDR3 is CASSLMAGENQPQHF. The DNA for the CDR3 is TGTGCCAGCAGTTTAATGGCAGGGGAAAATCAGCCCCAGCATTTT.

The V and J genes are TRBV29-1 and TRBJ2-1, with 15 nucleotides matching TRBD2. The V segment lost 5 bases and the J segment 2 bases; nucleotides outside the gene matches: 10. This CDR3 has 18 amino acids. The germline V gene encodes CDR1 SQVTM and CDR2 ANQGSEA. This chain's CDR3 is CSVTGLAGGEFPYNEQFF. The CDR3 nucleotides are TGCAGCGTTACCGGACTAGCGGGGGGGGAGTTTCCCTACAATGAGCAGTTCTTC.

The chain joins TRBV6-5 to TRBJ2-7, with a possible D match to TRBD1 (6 bases). The germline gives CDR1 MNHEY, CDR2 SVGAGI. The V gene lost 6 bases and the J gene lost 2 bases, with 17 bases spanning the gap. This CDR3 is built from 15 residues. CDR3 DNA: TGTGCCAGCAGCCTAGCTCCGGGACAACCCTACGAGCAGTACTTC. Residues: CASSLAPGQPYEQYF.

This rearrangement joins TRBV5-6 to TRBJ1-2; D is unclear. The CDR3 has 15 amino acids. Per the germline V gene, CDR1 is SGHDT and CDR2 is YYEEEE. V lost 4 bases and J lost 7, with 20 bases in between. As DNA, the CDR3 is TGTGCCAGCAGCCCAGGCGCAGGTTTCACCTGTGGCTACACCTTC. It codes for CASSPGAGFTCGYTF. The full variable domain, in which reference TRBV5-6 and TRBJ1-2 provide the parts outside the CDR3, is DAGVTQSPTHLIKTRGQQVTLRCSPKSGHDTVSWYQQALGQGPQFIFQYYEEEERQRGNFPDRFSGHQFPNYSSELNVNALLLGDSALYLCASSPGAGFTCGYTFGSGTRLTVV.

The chain is built from TRBV21-1 and TRBJ1-5; TRBD1 was called by the table and not checked on the DNA. TRBV21-1 is a known pseudogene. The CDR3 length is 15 residues. CDR3 amino acids: CASSRDKDPSQPQHF. Here the CDR3 DNA reads TGTGCCAGCAGTCGGGACAAGGACCCGAGTCAGCCCCAGCATTTT.

This clone occurred a few times. This CDR3 reads CASSESAYGYTF. The DNA for the CDR3 is TGTGCCAGCAGTGAGAGTGCCTATGGCTACACCTTC. The gene calls are TRBV2 and TRBJ1-2; D uncertain. V shed 3 bases and J shed 4 bases, with 6 bases lying between them. Germline V gene lookup returns CDR1 SNHLY and CDR2 FYNNEI. This CDR3 region has 12 residues.

This clone showed up just once. The V call is TRBV15, the J call TRBJ2-1; possible D gene TRBD2, 6 bases. Germline assignment: CDR1 LNHNV and CDR2 YYDKDF (reference sequence). There are 14 residues in the CDR3. V was shortened by 5 bases and J by 6 bases, with 14 bases between the two germline ends. CDR3 loop: CATSLPTGVNEQFF. CDR3 bases: TGTGCCACCAGCCTCCCCACGGGGGTCAATGAGCAGTTCTTC.

This chain uses TRBV7-8 with TRBJ2-7, with a weak D call TRBD2 (5 bases). Germline values: CDR1 SGHVS, CDR2 FQNEAQ. This CDR3 has 13 residues. V was pared by 3 bases and J by 5 bases, with 11 bases between. This chain's CDR3 is CASSLIGEHEQYF. The CDR3 DNA reads TGTGCCAGCAGCTTGATTGGGGAGCACGAGCAGTACTTC.

The chain couples TRBV29-1 to TRBJ2-6; D uncertain. The CDR3 runs to 15 residues. Trimming cost V 4 bases and J 0 bases, with 10 bases left between them. Germline V CDR1 and CDR2: SQVTM, ANQGSEA. In DNA, the CDR3 is TGCAGCGTTGTTTGGAGTACCTCTGGGGCCAACGTCCTGACTTTC. Protein: CSVVWSTSGANVLTF.

The J gene is TRBJ2-7, the V gene TRBV29-1, with a possible D match to TRBD1 (6 bases). The V gene lost 4 bases and the J gene lost 6 bases, with 19 bases spanning the gap. Germline CDR1 reads SQVTM; CDR2 reads ANQGSEA. The CDR3 is 14 amino acids. Here the CDR3 DNA reads TGCAGCGTTGTAACCCCACAGGGAGTGTGCGAGCAGTACTTC. It translates to CSVVTPQGVCEQYF.

A word on this clone: An end of the junction differs from the germline gene, which may be a read error. The chain carries TRBV6-5 and TRBJ1-6, with D possibly TRBD1 on 5 matching bases. The germline gives CDR1 MNHEY, CDR2 SVGAGI. This CDR3 contains 15 residues. The CDR3 spells CSSSYSFPGGSPLHF. The CDR3, as DNA: TGTTCCAGCAGTTACTCGTTCCCGGGGGGATCACCCCTCCACTTT.

This chain uses TRBV9 with TRBJ2-1, with D tentatively TRBD2 (7 bases). The V gene's germline CDR1 is SGDLS and CDR2 YYNGEE. V was cut by 9 bases and J by 0 bases, with 22 bases left in between. CDR3 size: 17 residues. CDR3 sequence: CAMLTGGPHPSYNEQFF. In DNA, the CDR3 is TGTGCCATGCTCACCGGGGGGCCCCACCCCTCCTACAATGAGCAGTTCTTC.

This sequence joins TRBV19 and TRBJ1-1; 8 nucleotides line up with TRBD1. CDR1 is LNHDA and CDR2 is SQIVND in the germline V gene (reference sequence). J was trimmed by 3 bases and V by 7 bases; bases with no gene match: 19. There are 18 residues in the CDR3. This CDR3 is CASTLLRDRRLPDTEAFF. The CDR3 bases are TGTGCCAGTACGTTACTCCGGGACAGGAGGCTACCAGACACTGAAGCTTTCTTT.

This chain joins TRBV6-1 and TRBJ1-1; D is uncertain. This CDR3 has 14 residues. The germline V and J ends were trimmed by 0 bases and 4 bases, with 9 bases remaining between them. The germline gives CDR1 MNHNS, CDR2 SASEGT. CDR3 sequence reads: CASSEAPEITEAFF. The CDR3 DNA is TGTGCCAGCAGTGAAGCGCCGGAGATCACTGAAGCTTTCTTT.

The gene calls are TRBV4-1 and TRBJ2-1, with 11 bases lining up with TRBD1. Germline V gene lookup returns CDR1 MGHRA and CDR2 YSYEKL. The V segment lost 1 base and the J segment 6 bases; nucleotides outside the gene matches: 5. The CDR3 length is 16 residues. CDR3 in amino acids: CASSQGWGTGGNEQFF. Written as DNA, the CDR3 is TGCGCCAGCAGCCAAGGTTGGGGGACAGGGGGCAATGAGCAGTTCTTC.